This T cell receptor (beta chain) originates from a study of CD8+ T cells in alopecia areata. This CDR3 spans 13 amino acids. The V end was cut by 1 base, the J end by 7 bases, with 8 bases between. Germline assignment: CDR1 KGHSH and CDR2 LQKENI. It was cDNA, reverse transcribed from extracted RNA, that served as the sequencing template. Produced via immunoSEQ multiplex PCR; TCRdb's table is partial and in-frame only. The sample lists approximately 170,000 clones, 45% to 65% occurring once. Treatment specified: oral pan-JAK inhibitor, 5-10 mg twice daily. The TCR sequence derives from a human donor with alopecia areata. The J gene is TRBJ1-5, the V gene TRBV18; D possibly corresponds to TRBD1 (5 bases). Material: CD4+ T cells sorted from blood, obtained at week 4, from a patient treated with tofacitinib. For the CDR3, the DNA is TGTGCCAGCTCACCACGCGGGGACCAGCCCCAGCATTTT. Translation gives CASSPRGDQPQHF. The full variable domain, rest sourced from reference TRBV18 and TRBJ1-5, is NAGVMQNPRHLVRRRGQEARLRCSPMKGHSHVYWYRQLPEEGLKFMVYLQKENIIDESGMPKERFSAEFPKEGPSILRIQQVVRGDSAAYFCASSPRGDQPQHFGDGTRLSIL.